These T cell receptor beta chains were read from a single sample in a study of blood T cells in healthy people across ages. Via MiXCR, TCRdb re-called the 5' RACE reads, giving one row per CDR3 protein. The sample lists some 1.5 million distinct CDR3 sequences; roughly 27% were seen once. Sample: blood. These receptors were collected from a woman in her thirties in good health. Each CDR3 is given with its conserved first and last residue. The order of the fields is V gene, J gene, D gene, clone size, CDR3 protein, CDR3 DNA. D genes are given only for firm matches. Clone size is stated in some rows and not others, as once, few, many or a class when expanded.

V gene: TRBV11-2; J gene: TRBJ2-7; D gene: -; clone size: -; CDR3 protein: CASSLSSRTPYEQYF; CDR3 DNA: TGTGCCAGCAGCTTATCTTCGCGGACCCCCTACGAGCAGTACTTC
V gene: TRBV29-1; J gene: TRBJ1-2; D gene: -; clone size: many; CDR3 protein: CSVPRSSYGYTF; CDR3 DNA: TGCAGCGTTCCCAGGAGCAGCTATGGCTACACCTTC
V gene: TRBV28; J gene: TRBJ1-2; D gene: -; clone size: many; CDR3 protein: CASSNSDSLGRGRGYTF; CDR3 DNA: TGTGCCAGCAGCAATTCAGATAGTTTGGGCCGAGGCAGGGGCTACACCTTC
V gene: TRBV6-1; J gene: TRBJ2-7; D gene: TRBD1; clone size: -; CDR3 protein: CASRKRDSAYNEQYF; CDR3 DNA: TGTGCCAGCAGGAAACGGGACAGTGCATACAATGAGCAGTACTTC
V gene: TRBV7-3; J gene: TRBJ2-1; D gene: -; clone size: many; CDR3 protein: CASSSMGGPGNEQFF; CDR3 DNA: TGTGCCAGCAGCTCGATGGGGGGGCCTGGGAATGAGCAGTTCTTC
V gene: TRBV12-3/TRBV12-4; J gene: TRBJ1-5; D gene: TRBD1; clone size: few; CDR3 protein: CATKGASNQPQHF; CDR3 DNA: TGTGCCACCAAGGGGGCTAGCAATCAGCCCCAGCATTTT
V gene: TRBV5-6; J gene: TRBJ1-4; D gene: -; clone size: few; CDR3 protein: CASSLRGGRGEKLFF; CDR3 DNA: TGTGCCAGCAGCTTACGGGGGGGGCGAGGTGAAAAACTGTTTTTT
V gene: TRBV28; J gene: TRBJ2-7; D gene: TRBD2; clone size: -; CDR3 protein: CGSSLLFGGESSYEQYF; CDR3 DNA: TGTGGCAGCAGTTTGTTGTTCGGGGGGGAGAGCTCCTACGAGCAGTACTTC
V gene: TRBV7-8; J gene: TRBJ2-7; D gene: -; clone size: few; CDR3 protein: CASSLGEGSSYEQYF; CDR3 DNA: TGTGCCAGCAGCTTAGGTGAAGGGAGCTCCTACGAGCAGTACTTC
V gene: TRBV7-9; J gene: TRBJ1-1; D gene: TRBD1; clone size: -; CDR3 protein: CASSQRDRGKTEAFF; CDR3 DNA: TGTGCCAGCAGCCAAAGGGACAGGGGGAAGACTGAAGCTTTCTTT
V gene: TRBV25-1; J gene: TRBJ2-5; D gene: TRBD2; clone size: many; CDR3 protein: CASRTSGAETQYF; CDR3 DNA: TGTGCCAGCAGGACTAGCGGGGCCGAGACCCAGTACTTC
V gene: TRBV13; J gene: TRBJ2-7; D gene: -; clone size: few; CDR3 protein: CASSWGRGTYEQYF; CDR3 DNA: TGTGCCAGCAGCTGGGGACGGGGAACTTACGAGCAGTACTTC
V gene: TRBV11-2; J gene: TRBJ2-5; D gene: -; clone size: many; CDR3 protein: CASSLEWRIQETQYF; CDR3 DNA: TGTGCCAGCAGCTTAGAGTGGCGAATACAAGAGACCCAGTACTTC
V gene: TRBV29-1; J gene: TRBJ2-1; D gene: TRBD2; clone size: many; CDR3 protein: CSVGGLAGDNEQFF; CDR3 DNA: TGCAGCGTTGGGGGTCTAGCGGGAGACAATGAGCAGTTCTTC
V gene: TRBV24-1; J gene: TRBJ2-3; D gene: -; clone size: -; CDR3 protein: CATSDFPPADTQYF; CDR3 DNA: TGTGCCACCAGTGATTTTCCGCCGGCAGATACGCAGTATTTT
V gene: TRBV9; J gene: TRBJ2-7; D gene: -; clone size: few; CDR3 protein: CASSVGLRQYF; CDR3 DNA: TGTGCCAGCAGCGTAGGGCTCCGGCAGTACTTC
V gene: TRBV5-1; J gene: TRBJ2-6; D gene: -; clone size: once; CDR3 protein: CASSLVIGSGANVLTF; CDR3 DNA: TGCGCCAGCAGCTTGGTCATTGGATCTGGGGCCAACGTCCTGACTTTC
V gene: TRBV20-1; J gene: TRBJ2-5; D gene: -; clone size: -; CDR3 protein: CSARDPQGYSSYNVQYF; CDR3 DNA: TGCAGTGCTAGAGACCCCCAGGGGTATAGCTCCTACAATGTGCAGTACTTC
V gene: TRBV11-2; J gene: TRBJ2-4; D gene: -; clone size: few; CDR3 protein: CASSLGGAGNIQYF; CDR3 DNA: TGTGCCAGCAGCTTAGGGGGGGCTGGAAACATTCAGTACTTC
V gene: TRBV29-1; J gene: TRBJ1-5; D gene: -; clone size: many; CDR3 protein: CSVTVGGSNQPQHF; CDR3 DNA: TGCAGCGTGACTGTGGGGGGTAGCAATCAGCCCCAGCATTTT
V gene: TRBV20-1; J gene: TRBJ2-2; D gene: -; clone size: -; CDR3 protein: CSARDEEISGLNTGELFF; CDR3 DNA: TGCAGTGCTAGAGATGAGGAGATTAGCGGCCTCAACACCGGGGAGCTGTTTTTT
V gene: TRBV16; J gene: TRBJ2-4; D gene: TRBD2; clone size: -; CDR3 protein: CASSQSLAGGLIQYF; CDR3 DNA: TGTGCCAGCAGCCAATCACTAGCGGGAGGACTCATTCAGTACTTC
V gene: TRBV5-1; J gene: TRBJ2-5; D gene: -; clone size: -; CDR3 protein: CASSREQGFGDNEQYF; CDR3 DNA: TGCGCCAGCAGCAGGGAACAGGGCTTTGGGGACAATGAGCAGTACTTC
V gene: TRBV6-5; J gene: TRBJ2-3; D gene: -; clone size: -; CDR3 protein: CSSSYSRGGERSTDTQYF; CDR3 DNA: TGTTCCAGCAGTTACTCGAGGGGCGGGGAAAGGAGCACAGATACGCAGTATTTT
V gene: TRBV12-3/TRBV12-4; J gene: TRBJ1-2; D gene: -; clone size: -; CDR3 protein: CASSSVGAAYGYTF; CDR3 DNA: TGTGCCAGCAGCTCAGTCGGGGCAGCCTATGGCTACACCTTC
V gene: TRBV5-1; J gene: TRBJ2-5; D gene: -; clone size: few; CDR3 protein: CASSSREEETQYF; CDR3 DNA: TGCGCCAGCAGCTCCCGGGAAGAAGAGACCCAGTACTTC
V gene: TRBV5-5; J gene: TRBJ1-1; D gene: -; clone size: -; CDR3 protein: CASSWTPSEAFF; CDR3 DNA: TGTGCCAGCAGCTGGACTCCTAGTGAAGCTTTCTTT
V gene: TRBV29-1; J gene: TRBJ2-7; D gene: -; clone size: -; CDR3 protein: CRVGAGDEQYF; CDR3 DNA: TGCCGCGTTGGGGCAGGCGACGAGCAGTACTTC
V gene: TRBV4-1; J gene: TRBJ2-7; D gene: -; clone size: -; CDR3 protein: CASSQDIGRSYEQYF; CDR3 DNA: TGCGCCAGCAGCCAAGACATAGGCAGATCCTACGAGCAGTACTTC
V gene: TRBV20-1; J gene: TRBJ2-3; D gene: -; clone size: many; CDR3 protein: CSAELSGTYTDTQYF; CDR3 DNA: TGCAGTGCTGAGCTCTCAGGGACATACACAGATACGCAGTATTTT
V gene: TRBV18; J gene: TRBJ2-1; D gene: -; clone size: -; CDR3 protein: CASSPRADVVYNEQFF; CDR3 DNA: TGTGCCAGCTCACCGCGGGCGGACGTCGTTTACAATGAGCAGTTCTTC
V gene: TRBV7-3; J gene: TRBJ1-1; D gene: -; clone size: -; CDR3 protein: CASRGGSDTEAFF; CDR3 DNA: TGTGCCAGCAGGGGAGGGTCTGACACTGAAGCTTTCTTT
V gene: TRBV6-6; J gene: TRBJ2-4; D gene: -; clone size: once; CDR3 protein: CASSPRGVPREQYF; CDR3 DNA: TGTGCCAGCAGCCCCAGGGGGGTACCCCGTGAGCAGTACTTC
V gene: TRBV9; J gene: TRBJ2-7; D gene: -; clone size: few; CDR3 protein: CASSVGAEKYYEQYF; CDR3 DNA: TGTGCCAGCAGCGTAGGTGCGGAAAAATACTACGAGCAGTACTTC
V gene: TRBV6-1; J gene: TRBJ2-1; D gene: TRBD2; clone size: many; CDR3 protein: CASRIGTSGESYNEQFF; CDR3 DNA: TGTGCCAGCAGGATAGGGACTAGCGGGGAATCCTACAATGAGCAGTTCTTC
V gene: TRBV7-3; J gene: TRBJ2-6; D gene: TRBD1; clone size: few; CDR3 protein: CASSLMGQFSSGANVLTF; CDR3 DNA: TGTGCCAGCAGCTTAATGGGACAGTTTAGCTCTGGGGCCAACGTCCTGACTTTC
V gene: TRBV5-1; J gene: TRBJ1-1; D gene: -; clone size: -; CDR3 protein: CASSLTLRGVLMNTEAFF; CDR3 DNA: TGCGCCAGCAGCTTGACCCTCCGGGGGGTACTCATGAACACTGAAGCTTTCTTT
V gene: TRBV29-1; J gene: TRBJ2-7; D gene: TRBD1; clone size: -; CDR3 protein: CSVSGQAYEQYF; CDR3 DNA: TGCAGCGTGAGCGGACAGGCCTACGAGCAGTACTTC
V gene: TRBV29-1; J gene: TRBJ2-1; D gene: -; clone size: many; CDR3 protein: CSAVRGNEQFF; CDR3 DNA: TGCAGCGCCGTAAGGGGGAATGAGCAGTTCTTC
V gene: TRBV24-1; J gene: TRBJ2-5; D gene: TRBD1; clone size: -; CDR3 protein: CATSDWDSQETQYF; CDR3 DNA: TGTGCCACCAGTGATTGGGACAGCCAAGAGACCCAGTACTTC
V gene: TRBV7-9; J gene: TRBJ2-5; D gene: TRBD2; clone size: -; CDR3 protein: CASSLVATSVETQYF; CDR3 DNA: TGTGCCAGCAGCTTAGTGGCGACTAGCGTTGAGACCCAGTACTTC
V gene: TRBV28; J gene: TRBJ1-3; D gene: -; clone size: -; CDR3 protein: CASTTGELLGNTRYF; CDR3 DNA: TGTGCCAGCACGACCGGGGAGCTTCTTGGAAACACCAGATATTTT
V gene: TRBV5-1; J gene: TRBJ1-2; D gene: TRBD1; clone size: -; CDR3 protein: CASSVTGVSHGYTF; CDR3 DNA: TGCGCCAGCAGCGTAACAGGGGTCAGCCATGGCTACACCTTC
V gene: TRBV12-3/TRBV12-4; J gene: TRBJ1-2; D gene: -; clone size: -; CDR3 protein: CASTRIPLIYGYTF; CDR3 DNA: TGTGCCAGCACCCGGATCCCCTTAATCTATGGCTACACCTTC
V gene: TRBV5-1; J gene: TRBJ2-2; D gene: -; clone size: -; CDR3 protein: CASSSGPPDTGELFF; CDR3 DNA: TGCGCCAGCAGCTCGGGACCGCCGGACACCGGGGAGCTGTTTTTT
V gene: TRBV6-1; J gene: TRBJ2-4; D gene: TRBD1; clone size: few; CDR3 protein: CASSEMEGGVKNIQYF; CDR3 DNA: TGTGCCAGCAGTGAAATGGAAGGGGGCGTCAAAAACATTCAGTACTTC
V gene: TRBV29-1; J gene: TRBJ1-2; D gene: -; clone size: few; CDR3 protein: CSAPKGDGYTF; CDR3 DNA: TGCAGCGCCCCTAAGGGAGACGGCTACACCTTC
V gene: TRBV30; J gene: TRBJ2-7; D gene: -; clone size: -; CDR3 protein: CAWSVGTSRYLYEQYF; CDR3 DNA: TGTGCCTGGAGTGTCGGGACATCCCGGTATCTTTACGAGCAGTACTTC
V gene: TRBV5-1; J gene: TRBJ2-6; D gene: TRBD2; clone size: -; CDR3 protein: CASSFELAGGAGANVLTF; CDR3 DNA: TGCGCCAGCAGCTTTGAGCTAGCGGGGGGCGCGGGGGCCAACGTCCTGACTTTC
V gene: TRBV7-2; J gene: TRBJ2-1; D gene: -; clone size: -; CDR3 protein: CASSLVPPRPVNEQFF; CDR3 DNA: TGTGCCAGCAGCTTAGTCCCACCTAGGCCGGTAAATGAGCAGTTCTTC